These 11 T cell receptor beta chains share one sample of origin, sequenced in a study of blood T cell repertoires in COVID-19. The data were produced by immunoSEQ multiplex PCR, yet TCRdb's version contains in-frame clones alone and is incomplete. Of about 170,000 clones in the sample, around 80% were seen once. The sample consisted of PBMCs or T cells enriched from blood (not recorded which). These receptors came from a woman aged 45-65 years in a cohort exposed to, infected with or recovered from COVID-19 (not recorded which).

V is TRBV4-2 and J is TRBJ1-1; TRBD1 might be the D (6 bases). Germline V lookup: CDR1 LGHNA, CDR2 YNFKEQ. V was clipped by 0 bases and J by 7 bases, with 18 bases between them. The CDR3 contains 16 residues. CDR3 loop: CASSQDSALQGYEAFF. The DNA of the CDR3 is TGTGCCAGCAGCCAAGATTCCGCATTACAGGGTTATGAAGCTTTCTTT.

The chain combines TRBV7-2 with TRBJ2-7; no clear D. This CDR3 is 14 amino acids long. The V gene's germline CDR1 is SGHTA and CDR2 FQGNSA. Trimming cost V 3 bases and J 6 bases, with 15 bases left between them. CDR3 nucleotides: TGTGCCAGCAGCTTGGCCGTTGACTCAGCCGAGCAGTACTTC. It encodes CASSLAVDSAEQYF.

This clone was found a few times. This chain joins TRBV30 and TRBJ1-5; D is perhaps TRBD1 (6 bases). Germline assignment: CDR1 GTSNPN and CDR2 SVGIG (reference sequence). This CDR3 contains 13 residues. Trimming shortened V by 5 bases and J by 6 bases, and 14 bases separated the two germline ends. In DNA form, the CDR3 reads TGTGCCTGGGGAGCAGGGGAGGGTCAGCCCCAGCATTTT. This codes for CAWGAGEGQPQHF.

The rearrangement joins TRBV27 to TRBJ1-1, with a tentative D call TRBD1 (5 bases). CDR1 is MNHEY and CDR2 is SMNVEV in the germline V gene (reference sequence). Trimming took 1 base from V and 1 from J, leaving 10 bases between them. The CDR3 runs 15 residues. The CDR3 protein is CASSLFSRANTEAFF. In DNA form, the CDR3 reads TGTGCCAGCAGTTTATTTTCCAGGGCGAACACTGAAGCTTTCTTT.

This rearrangement joins TRBV19 to TRBJ2-1, with 8 bases fitting TRBD2. Germline CDR1 is LNHDA and CDR2 is SQIVND (reference sequence). The CDR3 is 15 residues long. Unmatched junction bases numbered 9, after V lost 3 bases and J lost 8 bases. This chain's CDR3 is CASSISAGENDEQFF. The CDR3 DNA sequence: TGTGCCAGTAGTATTTCAGCGGGAGAGAATGATGAGCAGTTCTTC.

The genes are TRBV15 and TRBJ1-2; D uncertain. Germline values: CDR1 LNHNV, CDR2 YYDKDF (reference sequence). V was trimmed by 0 bases and J by 6 bases, leaving 2 bases between them. The CDR3 has 11 amino acids. The CDR3 sequence is CATSRDNGYTF. The CDR3 bases are TGTGCCACCAGCAGAGACAATGGCTACACCTTC.

The chain employs TRBV2 and TRBJ2-3; 10 bases are shared with TRBD2. This CDR3 spans 15 amino acids. V shed 6 bases, J shed 4 bases, and the junction held 7 bases outside the gene matches. Germline CDR1 and CDR2: SNHLY and FYNNEI. The CDR3 coding sequence is TGTGCCAGCAGGGAGCGGGAGGGCCTCTCAGATACGCAGTATTTT. Translating it yields CASREREGLSDTQYF.

The CDR3 here is CASSEVGAGTGTQYF. The CDR3 region has the DNA TGTGCCAGCAGTGAAGTAGGAGCGGGGACAGGGACCCAGTACTTC. The chain couples TRBV6-1 to TRBJ2-5; the D gene is possibly TRBD1 (8 bases). Trimming removed 1 base at V and 7 bases at J, with 16 bases between. The germline gives CDR1 MNHNS, CDR2 SASEGT. CDR3 length: 15 residues.

The CDR3 loop reads CASSQDRGVGYEQYF. The CDR3 DNA reads TGCGCCAGCAGCCAAGACAGGGGAGTCGGCTACGAGCAGTACTTC. The chain carries TRBV4-3 and TRBJ2-7, with D maybe TRBD1 (6 bases). The CDR3 contains 15 residues. The V end lost 0 bases, the J end lost 3 bases, and 12 bases lay between the germline ends. CDR1 is LGHNA, CDR2 YSLEER, per germline.

The V call is TRBV10-3, the J call TRBJ2-1; 12 bases are shared with TRBD2. Germline trimming cut 6 bases from V and 8 bases from J; bases unmatched to any gene: 8. Germline values: CDR1 ENHRY, CDR2 SYGVKD. The CDR3 is made up of 15 amino acids. CDR3 protein: CAIRMTSGSNDEQFF. As DNA, the CDR3 is TGTGCCATCAGGATGACTAGCGGGAGTAACGATGAGCAGTTCTTC.

The genes are TRBV5-1 and TRBJ2-7, with TRBD2 matching over 8 bases. CDR3 size: 16 residues. The J segment lost 1 base and the V segment lost 0 bases, leaving 6 bases of the junction unmatched. The germline CDR1 and CDR2 sequences are SGHRS and YFSETQ. In DNA form, the CDR3 reads TGCGCCAGCAGCTTGGTTGGCGGGGGGCAGTCCTACGAGCAGTACTTC. Protein sequence: CASSLVGGGQSYEQYF.